This is a list of T cell receptor beta chains from one sample in a study of regulatory T cells in long-lasting Graves disease. One entry per CDR3 protein, called by TCRdb with MiXCR from the multiplex PCR reads. The sample contains about 540,000 distinct CDR3 sequences, approximately 15% of which appear only once. These same data were also listed under a study on T cells in Graves' hyperthyroidism and ophthalmopathy.

The sequenced sample was peripheral blood mononuclear cells (PBMCs), obtained at new diagnosis, from a patient treated with antithyroid drugs. The receptors were sampled from a young man with Graves disease. Each CDR3 is given with its conserved first and last residue. D genes are given only for firm matches. Only part of the rows carry a size: once, few, many, or a class if the clone is expanded.

j_gene	v_gene	d_gene	len	abundance	CDR3nt	CDR3aa
TRBJ2-3	TRBV20-1	.	15	many	TGCAGTGCTAGAGTTGGCGGAGGGGTCGTAGATACGCAGTATTTT	CSARVGGGVVDTQYF
TRBJ2-1	TRBV5-1	TRBD2	14	many	TGCGCCAGCAGCTTGGCGGGACTAGCGGAGGAGCAGTTCTTC	CASSLAGLAEEQFF
TRBJ2-1	TRBV30	TRBD2	13	.	TGTGCCTGCTCGACTAGCGTCTACAATGAGCAGTTCTTC	CACSTSVYNEQFF
TRBJ2-1	TRBV30	TRBD2	15	.	TGTGCCTGGAGTTGGCGGGGGTACCCATACAATGAGCAGTTCTTC	CAWSWRGYPYNEQFF
TRBJ2-2	TRBV12-5	.	17	few	TGTGCTAGTGGTTTGGTATCGCTTTCGCCGGAGACCGGGGAGCTGTTTTTT	CASGLVSLSPETGELFF
TRBJ2-1	TRBV28	.	14	medium-sized	TGTGCCAGCAGTTTAAGGGCGGACTACAATGAGCAGTTCTTC	CASSLRADYNEQFF
TRBJ2-6	TRBV3-1	.	15	few	TGTGCCAGCAGGCCACTCAACTCTGGGGCCAACGTCCTGACTTTC	CASRPLNSGANVLTF
TRBJ2-3	TRBV29-1	TRBD2	16	few	TGCAGCGCCCGGCCCGGCGGGGGTTCTAGCACAGATACGCAGTATTTT	CSARPGGGSSTDTQYF
TRBJ2-2	TRBV30	.	14	many	TGTGCCTGGACCCGGGACCACTACACCGGGGAGCTGTTTTTT	CAWTRDHYTGELFF
TRBJ1-2	TRBV19	.	14	many	TGTGCCAGTAGTATAACAGCGAGGGCTGATGGCTACACCTTC	CASSITARADGYTF
TRBJ1-1	TRBV7-9	TRBD1	15	few	TGTGCCAGCAGCCTTCGACAGGGGGTGAACACTGAAGCTTTCTTT	CASSLRQGVNTEAFF
TRBJ2-7	TRBV10-3	TRBD2	13	many	TGTGCCGCCGCCGGGACTAGCGGGTACGAGCAGTACTTC	CAAAGTSGYEQYF
TRBJ2-3	TRBV12-3/TRBV12-4	TRBD2	18	.	TGTGCCAGCAGTGCGGGCCTTGGGACTAGCGGGAGTACAGATACGCAGTATTTT	CASSAGLGTSGSTDTQYF
TRBJ2-1	TRBV20-1	.	16	many	TGCAGTGCTAGAGATCCTCGCGCTAGACGAAACAATGAGCAGTTCTTC	CSARDPRARRNNEQFF
TRBJ2-7	TRBV27	.	13	many	TGTGCCAGCAGTTTGAGGTACGGCTACGAGCAGTACTTC	CASSLRYGYEQYF
TRBJ2-4	TRBV29-1	.	14	.	TGCAGCGTTGTGTTCGGGGCTACCAAAAACATTCAGTACTTC	CSVVFGATKNIQYF
TRBJ2-3	TRBV24-1	.	15	many	TGTGCCACCAGTGACGTTAACGAGGCCCCAGATACGCAGTATTTT	CATSDVNEAPDTQYF
TRBJ2-3	TRBV5-5	TRBD2	15	few	TGTGCCAGCAGCGCCCCTCTAGCGGGAGGAGATACGCAGTATTTT	CASSAPLAGGDTQYF
TRBJ2-3	TRBV20-1	.	12	few	TGCAGTGCTGGGGAGCACACAGATACGCAGTATTTT	CSAGEHTDTQYF
TRBJ1-6	TRBV25-1	.	16	.	TGTGCCAGCAGTGAAAGGGGGATGGCAGACGATTCACCCCTCCACTTT	CASSERGMADDSPLHF